This T cell receptor (beta chain) was recorded in a study of T cell responses to AZD1222 COVID-19 vaccine. Findings of the study overall: Mostly white British, mostly female donors; authors suggested clonal diversity may be underestimated. It was only 6 or 7 AZD1222 recipients who were seropositive at baseline.

Here immunoSEQ multiplex PCR was the method, and the copy in TCRdb shows in-frame clones only, minus some. Of 70,000 to 95,000 clones listed, 90% were seen once; the top ten hold approximately 4.2%. Germline V gene lookup returns CDR1 KGHDR and CDR2 SFDVKD. V dropped 5 bases and J dropped 0 bases, with 10 bases sitting between them. This CDR3 comprises 14 residues. As to this clone: The antigen is undetermined.

The sequencing here drew on peripheral blood, taken on day 0 of AZD1222 vaccination. This TCR came from an adult in good health. This rearrangement joins TRBV24-1 to TRBJ2-7; no clear D gene. CDR3: CATSASSLSYEQYF. The DNA for the CDR3 is TGTGCCACCAGTGCGAGTAGCCTCTCCTACGAGCAGTACTTC.